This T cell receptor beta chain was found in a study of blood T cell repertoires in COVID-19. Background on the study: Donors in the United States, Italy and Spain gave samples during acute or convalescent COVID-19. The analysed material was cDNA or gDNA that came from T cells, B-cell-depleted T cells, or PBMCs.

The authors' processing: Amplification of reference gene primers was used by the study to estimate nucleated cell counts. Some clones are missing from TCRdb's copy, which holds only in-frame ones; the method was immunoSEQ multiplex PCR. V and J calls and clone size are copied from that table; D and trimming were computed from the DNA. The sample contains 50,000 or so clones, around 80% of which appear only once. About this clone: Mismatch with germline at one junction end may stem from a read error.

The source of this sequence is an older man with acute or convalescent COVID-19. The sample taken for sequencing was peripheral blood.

CDR3 DNA: TGTGCCAGCTCGCCACAGGGACAGGAGACTGAAGCTTTCTTT. Amino acid sequence: CASSPQGQETEAFF. The chain couples TRBV18 to TRBJ1-1; TRBD1 matches 8 bases. The germline CDR1 and CDR2 sequences are KGHSH and LQKENI. The CDR3 runs to 14 residues.